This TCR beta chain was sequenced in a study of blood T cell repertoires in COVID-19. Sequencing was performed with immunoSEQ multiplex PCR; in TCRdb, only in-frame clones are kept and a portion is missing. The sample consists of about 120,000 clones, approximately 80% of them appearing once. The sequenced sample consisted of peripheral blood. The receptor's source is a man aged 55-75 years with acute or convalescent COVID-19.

CDR3: CASSGSGRNSYNEQFF. CDR3 DNA sequence: TGCGCCAGCAGTGGGAGCGGGAGGAACTCCTACAATGAGCAGTTCTTC. The chain has TRBV10-2 and TRBJ2-1; TRBD2 matches 9 bases. Germline V CDR1 and CDR2: WSHSY, SAAADI. The V segment lost 4 bases and the J segment 0 bases; nucleotides outside the gene matches: 4. The CDR3 has 16 residues.